This T cell receptor (beta chain) was identified during a study of cytomegalovirus exposure and HLA in healthy donors. Across the whole study: Most donors, 81% of a few hundred genotyped, fell in the Caucasian-associated ancestry cluster.

Note on this clone: Its antigen is not known.

Both 60 Vbeta primers and 13 Jbeta primers went into the PCR. Assay: immunoSEQ multiplex PCR; the TCRdb copy retains only in-frame clones and omits some. Counted here are 210,000 or so clones, around nine tenths occurring once; the ten biggest clones make up 1%. Study-wide results and caveats: Further analysis, carried out later, found HLA-associated TCR beta chains more clonally expanded than equally common other chains. Some V segments, TRBV6-2 and TRBV6-3 among them, were indistinguishable and were therefore excluded. Previously analyzed data showed that most TCR beta V segments were productive at a frequency of about 87% or about 30%.

The CDR3 length is 11 residues. Trimming pared 4 bases from V and 13 bases from J, leaving 17 bases between. The V gene's germline CDR1 is DFQATT and CDR2 SNEGSKA (reference sequence). Material: PBMCs. The source of this sequence is a woman in her late teens or twenties in good health and CMV-seronegative. The chain employs TRBV20-1 and TRBJ2-7; D unresolved. In nucleotides, the CDR3 is TGCAGTGCTACCCCAGGCCCTGTCCGCTACTTC. Residues: CSATPGPVRYF.